These 27 T cell receptor beta chains originate from one sample sequenced in a study of CD8+CD57+ T cells in acquired aplastic anemia. TCR beta VDJ and CDR3 profiling used genomic DNA as template. TCRdb processed the reads anew with MiXCR; each CDR3 protein has one entry. The data show hundreds of thousands of distinct CDR3 sequences, about 70% seen once. Sequenced input: sorted CD4+, CD8+, or CD8+CD57+ T cells (not recorded which) from PBMCs. The receptors were gathered from a human donor in good health, serving as a control.

This clonotype was found many times. This chain connects TRBV5-1 to TRBJ2-2; tentative D call: TRBD1 (5 bases). V lost 0 bases and J 5 bases, leaving 11 bases between the germline ends. CDR1 is SGHRS and CDR2 is YFSETQ in the germline V gene. The CDR3 is 15 amino acids. The CDR3 reads CASSLAFSGTGELFF. In DNA form, the CDR3 reads TGCGCCAGCAGCTTGGCCTTTTCAGGGACCGGGGAGCTGTTTTTT.

CDR3 in amino acids: CASRNRLVYNSPLHF. The CDR3 DNA reads TGTGCCAGCAGGAACCGACTAGTCTATAATTCACCCCTCCACTTT. This rearrangement joins TRBV7-8 to TRBJ1-6; no definite D call. Germline lookup yields CDR1 SGHVS and CDR2 FQNEAQ. The CDR3 runs to 15 residues. Trimming pared 6 bases from V and 3 bases from J, leaving 12 bases between. The whole variable domain, remainder taken from reference TRBV7-8 and TRBJ1-6, is GAGVSQSPRYKVAKRGQDVALRCDPISGHVSLFWYQQALGQGPEFLTYFQNEAQLDKSGLPSDRFFAERPEGSVSTLKIQRTQQEDSAVYLCASRNRLVYNSPLHFGNGTRLTVT.

At least ten counts were recorded for this clonotype. The chain uses TRBV19 and TRBJ2-3, with D maybe TRBD2 (5 bases). Germline V CDR1 and CDR2: LNHDA, SQIVND (reference sequence). The CDR3 spans 14 residues. The V gene lost 7 bases and the J gene lost 1 base, with 12 bases spanning the gap. CDR3 bases: TGTGCCAGTACCAGTGGAGGTGGCACAGATACGCAGTATTTT. It is translated as CASTSGGGTDTQYF.

Notes on this clonotype: The germline gene is not matched at one end of the junction; a read error may be the cause. V is TRBV7-2 and J is TRBJ2-3, with 9 positions matching TRBD2. CDR3 length equals 16 residues. Germline V gene data show CDR1 as SGHTA and CDR2 as FQGNSA. Written as DNA, the CDR3 is TGCGCCAGCAGCCAAGACCGCGGGGGGGCCACCGATACGCAGTATTTT. Its protein product is CASSQDRGGATDTQYF.

This clonotype showed up just a few times. This could be a read error, since a much larger clone is one nucleotide away. This chain joins TRBV25-1 and TRBJ2-2; 7 bases are a match to TRBD2. The CDR3 contains 14 residues. CDR1 and CDR2 from the germline V gene are MGHDK and SYGVNS. The CDR3 sequence: CATQRGLNAGELFF. The CDR3, as DNA: TGTGCGACCCAGCGGGGATTAAACGCCGGGGAGCTGTTTTTT. The entire variable domain, with the rest obtained from reference TRBV25-1 and TRBJ2-2, is as follows: EADIYQTPRYLVIGTGKKITLECSQTMGHDKMYWYQQDPGMELHLIHYSYGVNSTEKGDLSSESTVSRIRTEHFPLTLESARPSHTSQYLCATQRGLNAGELFFGEGSRLTVL.

Regarding this clonotype: This may be a read error: a much more frequent sequence differs by one nucleotide. The V and J genes are TRBV27 and TRBJ2-7, with 10 bases matching TRBD2. CDR3 length: 16 amino acids. The V gene's germline CDR1 is MNHEY and CDR2 SMNVEV (reference sequence). Losses at the gene ends were 4 bases for V and 7 bases for J; bases not matched to a gene: 13. CDR3 nucleotide sequence: TGTGCCAGCAGTTCCTGGCTAGCGGGGGCTCCTTTTGAGCAGTACTTC. Its protein product is CASSSWLAGAPFEQYF.

This clonotype was picked up many times. V gene TRBV27 combines with J gene TRBJ1-5; 8 nucleotides agree with TRBD1. Germline V CDR1 and CDR2: MNHEY, SMNVEV (reference sequence). V lost 6 bases to trimming and J lost 5 bases; unmatched junction nucleotides: 12. There are 16 residues in the CDR3. CDR3 protein: CASRLRTGREDQPQHF. The DNA of the CDR3 is TGTGCCAGCAGACTCAGGACAGGGAGGGAGGATCAGCCCCAGCATTTT.

Only a few counts were recorded for this clonotype. The chain is built from TRBV10-3 and TRBJ1-1; the match to TRBD1 covers 9 bases. CDR3 length: 15 amino acids. The J segment lost 5 bases and the V segment lost 0 bases, leaving 4 bases of the junction unmatched. CDR1 and CDR2 from the germline V gene are ENHRY and SYGVKD. The CDR3 nucleotides are TGTGCCATCAGTGAGTCCCCTGACAGGGGGACTGAAGCTTTCTTT. Protein sequence: CAISESPDRGTEAFF.

For the CDR3, the DNA is TGTGCCAGCAGCGTCCTGGGAGGGTTCACCGGGGAGCTGTTTTTT. Its translation: CASSVLGGFTGELFF. The V gene is TRBV7-2, the J gene TRBJ2-2; 7 bases fit TRBD2. Germline trimming cut 5 bases from V and 4 bases from J; bases unmatched to any gene: 7. Per the germline V gene, CDR1 is SGHTA and CDR2 is FQGNSA. This CDR3 has 15 amino acids.

V and J are TRBV5-1 and TRBJ1-2; 7 positions agree with TRBD1. V lost 4 bases and J lost 10; bases outside the gene matches: 10. The CDR3 is 13 amino acids. Germline CDR1 reads SGHRS; CDR2 reads YFSETQ. This CDR3 is CASSVGGGSDYTF. CDR3 nucleotides: TGCGCCAGCAGCGTAGGAGGGGGCTCTGACTACACCTTC. The full variable domain, with the rest looked up from reference TRBV5-1 and TRBJ1-2, is KAGVTQTPRYLIKTRGQQVTLSCSPISGHRSVSWYQQTPGQGLQFLFEYFSETQRNKGNFPGRFSGRQFSNSRSEMNVSTLELGDSALYLCASSVGGGSDYTFGSGTRLTVV.

This rearrangement joins TRBV20-1 to TRBJ1-1; D is undetermined. Germline V gene lookup returns CDR1 DFQATT and CDR2 SNEGSKA (reference sequence). Trimming shortened V by 3 bases and J by 9 bases, and 17 bases separated the two germline ends. The CDR3 is 13 residues long. The chain's CDR3 is CSARMTNEKQAFF. In DNA, the CDR3 is TGCAGTGCTAGGATGACTAATGAAAAACAAGCTTTCTTT.

In the case of this clonotype: One junction end disagrees with the germline gene, perhaps due to a read error. This rearrangement joins TRBV10-3 to TRBJ2-7, with 7 bases aligning to TRBD1. This CDR3 comprises 15 residues. Germline-derived CDR1 and CDR2 are ENHRY and SYGVKD. The CDR3 DNA reads TGTGCCAGCAGTGATGCGGAAGGACAGGCCTTACGGCAGTACTTC. Its protein product is CASSDAEGQALRQYF.

This chain uses TRBV7-9 with TRBJ2-7; D may be TRBD1 or TRBD2 (5 bases each). Germline V gene sequence: CDR1 SEHNR, CDR2 FQNEAQ (reference sequence). The CDR3 is 15 residues long. Trimming took off 7 bases at V and 0 bases at J, with 16 bases between the two ends. The CDR3 protein is CASTYGTGSSYEQYF. In DNA, the CDR3 is TGTGCCAGCACCTACGGGACGGGTAGCTCCTACGAGCAGTACTTC. Full variable domain (missing parts from reference TRBV7-9 and TRBJ2-7): DTGVSQNPRHKITKRGQNVTFRCDPISEHNRLYWYRQTLGQGPEFLTYFQNEAQLEKSRLLSDRFSAERPKGSFSTLEIQRTEQGDSAMYLCASTYGTGSSYEQYFGPGTRLTVT.

Points on this clonotype: A junction end diverges from the germline sequence, so it may reflect a read error. CDR3 sequence (DNA): TGTGCTAGCAGCTTAGCTAGCGTAGGGACCCAGTACTTC. It encodes CASSLASVGTQYF. The rearrangement uses TRBV7-6 and TRBJ2-5; D possibly corresponds to TRBD2 (6 bases). CDR1 is SGHVS and CDR2 is FNYEAQ in the germline V gene. This CDR3 is built from 13 residues.

Points on this clonotype: The junction and the germline gene differ at one end; a read error may be behind it. The chain links TRBV7-2 to TRBJ1-1, with D unclear. The CDR3 has 13 amino acids. The germline gives CDR1 SGHTA, CDR2 FQGNSA. As DNA, the CDR3 is TGTGCCAGCACCTCGGCCGTTGTGACTGAAGCATTCTTC. It codes for CASTSAVVTEAFF.

This clonotype was seen a few times. The genes are TRBV24-1 and TRBJ1-5; 7 bases are a match to TRBD1. After removal of 4 bases from V and 11 bases from J, the junction contained 7 bases not matched to a gene. Germline V CDR1 and CDR2: KGHDR, SFDVKD. CDR3 length equals 13 residues. The CDR3 nucleotides are TGTGCCACCAGTGAGTCGGGACAGTACACCCAGCATTTT. Translating it yields CATSESGQYTQHF.

The V and J genes are TRBV6-5 and TRBJ2-7; D call uncertain. With 10 bases removed from V and 5 bases from J, the gap between germline ends came to 12 bases. The CDR3 is 11 amino acids. Per germline, CDR1 MNHEY and CDR2 SVGAGI. The CDR3 coding sequence is TGTGCCACCCTGCGTGGTCACGAGCAGTACTTC. Amino acids: CATLRGHEQYF.

The rearrangement uses TRBV7-6 and TRBJ1-6; D call uncertain. CDR1 is SGHVS, CDR2 FNYEAQ, per germline. This CDR3 is built from 15 residues. V was shortened by 5 bases and J by 9 bases, with 17 bases between the two germline ends. CDR3: CASSAQGRTLSPLHF. For the CDR3, the DNA is TGTGCCAGCAGCGCACAAGGGCGGACCCTTTCACCCCTCCACTTT.

Remarks on this clonotype: The DNA is omitted, as the CDR3 cannot be located on it reliably, and the CDR3 follows TCRdb's listing. The chain uses TRBV7-6 and TRBJ2-7; TRBD2 is the table's D call, not checked against the DNA. The CDR3 is 15 residues long, counting both termini. Germline CDR1 SGHVS, CDR2 FNYEAQ. The CDR3 loop reads CASQGSGGSQYFGYF.

As for this clonotype: A much larger clone differs from this one at a single base, so this may be a read error. The chain recombines TRBV12-3 or TRBV12-4 with TRBJ2-5; the match to TRBD1 covers 8 bases. Trimming removed 2 bases from V and 7 bases from J; junction bases left unmatched: 6. CDR3 size: 14 residues. CDR3 loop: CASSLQGAKGTQYF. CDR3 coding DNA: TGTGCCAGCAGTTTACAGGGGGCAAAAGGGACCCAGTACTTC.

The V call is TRBV12-3 or TRBV12-4, the J call TRBJ2-1, with D uncertain. Trimming stripped 6 bases from V and 4 bases from J, with 7 bases between. The CDR3 length is 12 residues. CDR3 coding DNA: TGTGCCAGCAGGTTCGTATACAATGAGCAGTTCTTC. Translation gives CASRFVYNEQFF.

The V and J genes are TRBV15 and TRBJ2-5, with D unresolved. This CDR3 contains 16 residues. Germline V CDR1 and CDR2: LNHNV, YYDKDF (reference sequence). Trimming shortened V by 0 bases and J by 5 bases, and 16 bases separated the two germline ends. CDR3: CATSRDFFGVRETQYF. DNA of the CDR3: TGTGCCACCAGCAGAGATTTCTTTGGGGTGAGGGAGACCCAGTACTTC. Filled out from reference TRBV15 and TRBJ2-5, the complete variable domain reads DAMVIQNPRYQVTQFGKPVTLSCSQTLNHNVMYWYQQKSSQAPKLLFHYYDKDFNNEADTPDNFQSRRPNTSFCFLDIRSPGLGDTAMYLCATSRDFFGVRETQYFGPGTRLLVL.

The rearrangement links TRBV20-1 to TRBJ2-5; D is ambiguous. The CDR3 runs to 16 residues. V was clipped by 2 bases and J by 1 base, with 17 bases between them. CDR1 is DFQATT, CDR2 SNEGSKA, per germline (reference sequence). CDR3 protein: CSARTDGVGAQETQYF. Here the CDR3 DNA reads TGCAGTGCTAGAACCGATGGGGTAGGAGCCCAAGAGACCCAGTACTTC.

Remarks on this clonotype: It is likely a read error, because the conserved phenylalanine at the end of the CDR3 is missing. The limits of the CDR3 on the DNA are not certain, so only TCRdb's listed CDR3 is given. This chain's CDR3 is CASSDAGGQGRKGS. The chain links TRBV2 to TRBJ2-5; TRBD1 is the table's D call, not checked against the DNA. Germline V gene lookup returns CDR1 SNHLY and CDR2 FYNNEI. From its first to its last residue, the CDR3 has 14 amino acids.

The table lists this clonotype with many counts. The chain recombines TRBV19 with TRBJ1-5, with D hard to call. The V and J ends lost 8 bases and 0 bases respectively, with 11 bases between them. This CDR3 has 14 amino acids. CDR1 and CDR2 from the germline V gene are LNHDA and SQIVND (reference sequence). The CDR3 bases are TGTGCCAGTCAAGGGCAATATAGCAATCAGCCCCAGCATTTT. It yields the protein CASQGQYSNQPQHF. Using reference TRBV19 and TRBJ1-5 for the parts outside the CDR3, the full variable domain is DGGITQSPKYLFRKEGQNVTLSCEQNLNHDAMYWYRQDPGQGLRLIYYSQIVNDFQKGDIAEGYSVSREKKESFPLTVTSAQKNPTAFYLCASQGQYSNQPQHFGDGTRLSIL.

V gene TRBV7-3 combines with J gene TRBJ2-3; maybe TRBD2 (5 bases). CDR1 is SGHTA, CDR2 FQGTGA, per germline. Trimming took 1 base from V and 2 from J, leaving 16 bases between them. This CDR3 is built from 17 residues. The CDR3 DNA is TGTGCCAGCAGCTTAATGGCAGCCGGACTCTACACAGATACGCAGTATTTT. Its translation: CASSLMAAGLYTDTQYF.

The chain recombines TRBV7-3 with TRBJ2-7; D might be TRBD1 (5 bases). Per germline, CDR1 SGHTA and CDR2 FQGTGA. The CDR3 consists of 15 residues. Trimming shortened V by 5 bases and J by 6 bases, and 20 bases separated the two germline ends. This CDR3 is CASSEALTELGEQYF. The DNA of the CDR3 is TGTGCCAGCAGCGAAGCCCTGACAGAGTTGGGCGAGCAGTACTTC.